These T cell receptor beta chains were read from a single sample in a study of blood T cell repertoires in COVID-19. Only in-frame clones appear in the TCRdb table, and some are missing; sequencing was by immunoSEQ multiplex PCR. The sample has 160,000 or so clones, 93% seen once. Sequences were obtained from peripheral blood. The receptors derive from a woman in her fifties or sixties with COVID-19, enrolled during active disease. CDR3s include the opening cysteine and the closing phenylalanine or tryptophan. The D gene is left open where the match is weak. Clone size, where shown, is once, few, many, or a class for clones that have expanded.

d_call j_call v_call clone_size cdr3_aa cdr3_nt
. TRBJ2-7 TRBV6-5 . CASETGSRGEQYF TGTGCCAGCGAAACAGGGTCTCGAGGCGAGCAGTACTTC
. TRBJ1-1 TRBV6-4 . CASSDSQNTEAFF TGTGCCAGCAGTGACTCACAGAACACTGAAGCTTTCTTT
TRBD1 TRBJ2-7 TRBV18 . CASSPNRGEQYF TGTGCCAGCTCACCTAACAGGGGCGAGCAGTACTTC
TRBD1 TRBJ1-2 TRBV30 . CAWSVQGAGGYTF TGTGCCTGGAGTGTACAGGGGGCCGGGGGCTACACCTTC
. TRBJ2-1 TRBV6-6 few CASRNPSSSYNEQFF TGTGCCAGCAGGAACCCTTCGAGCTCCTACAATGAGCAGTTCTTC
TRBD2 TRBJ2-7 TRBV3-1/TRBV3-2 . CASSHRTSYEQYF TGTGCCAGCAGCCACCGGACTAGCTACGAGCAGTACTTC
. TRBJ2-1 TRBV12-3/TRBV12-4 once CASTPNRDNKFF TGTGCCAGCACCCCCAACCGGGACAATAAGTTCTTC
. TRBJ2-5 TRBV11-3 . CASSSRSRQGGETQYF TGTGCCAGCAGCTCTAGGTCGAGGCAGGGTGGAGAGACCCAGTACTTC
. TRBJ1-6 TRBV10-1 . CASSLNGGPWDNSPLHF TGCGCCAGCAGTCTGAATGGGGGCCCCTGGGATAATTCACCCCTCCACTTT
. TRBJ2-3 TRBV5-1 . CASSLARVPTDTQYF TGCGCCAGCAGCTTGGCCCGGGTCCCCACAGATACGCAGTATTTT
. TRBJ1-5 TRBV19 once CASSITGPNQPQHF TGTGCCAGTAGTATAACAGGGCCCAATCAGCCCCAGCATTTT
. TRBJ2-2 TRBV9 . CASSVNAHGELFF TGTGCCAGCAGCGTAAATGCACACGGGGAGCTGTTTTTT
. TRBJ1-5 TRBV10-3 . CAISEAGQPQHF TGTGCCATCAGTGAGGCGGGTCAGCCCCAGCATTTT
. TRBJ1-1 TRBV7-2 . CASSLGGGGNTEAFF TGTGCCAGCAGCTTAGGTGGCGGGGGCAACACTGAAGCTTTCTTT
. TRBJ1-2 TRBV5-8 . CASSDGHNYGYTF TGTGCCAGCAGCGACGGACATAACTATGGCTACACCTTC
TRBD1 TRBJ1-2 TRBV7-2 . CASSLAGQGFNGYTF TGTGCCAGCAGCTTAGCGGGACAGGGCTTTAATGGCTACACCTTC
TRBD1 TRBJ1-5 TRBV5-1 . CASSLEGTDNQPQHF TGCGCCAGCAGCTTGGAGGGGACAGATAATCAGCCCCAGCATTTT
TRBD2 TRBJ2-5 TRBV3-1/TRBV3-2 . CASSLSFWTSGGETQYF TGTGCCAGCAGCCTCAGCTTCTGGACTAGCGGGGGAGAGACCCAGTACTTC
TRBD1 TRBJ2-5 TRBV7-2 . CASSFGTGGPQYF TGTGCCAGCAGCTTCGGGACAGGCGGGCCCCAGTACTTC
TRBD2 TRBJ2-1 TRBV6-5 once CASTPPGLAGDEQFF TGTGCCAGCACCCCCCCGGGACTAGCGGGGGATGAGCAGTTCTTC
. TRBJ1-5 TRBV18 once CASSPQGSQDNQPQHF TGTGCCAGCTCACCACAAGGGAGTCAGGACAATCAGCCCCAGCATTTT
TRBD2 TRBJ2-3 TRBV7-2 . CASSLALAGTTDTQYF TGTGCCAGCAGCTTAGCTTTAGCGGGGACCACAGATACGCAGTATTTT
. TRBJ1-5 TRBV4-1 . CASSQGQAVSNQPQHF TGCGCCAGCAGCCAAGGACAGGCTGTTAGCAATCAGCCCCAGCATTTT
TRBD1 TRBJ1-2 TRBV18 . CASSPGTVHGGYTF TGTGCCAGCTCACCAGGGACAGTTCATGGTGGCTACACCTTC
. TRBJ1-4 TRBV19 . CASVKTGTFATNEKLFF TGTGCCAGTGTCAAGACAGGTACCTTTGCAACTAATGAAAAACTGTTTTTT
. TRBJ1-1 TRBV29-1 once CSVGYSAGRTTEAFF TGCAGCGTCGGTTATTCAGCGGGGAGGACCACTGAAGCTTTCTTT
. TRBJ1-5 TRBV5-6 . CASSSRGGGGNQPQHF TGTGCCAGCAGCTCCCGGGGAGGGGGTGGCAATCAGCCCCAGCATTTT
TRBD2 TRBJ2-1 TRBV27 . CASSPPGGVQFF TGTGCCAGCAGTCCCCCCGGGGGGGTCCAGTTCTTC
. TRBJ2-7 TRBV27 few CASSTKRVGEQYF TGTGCCAGCAGTACGAAACGGGTGGGCGAGCAGTACTTC
. TRBJ1-5 TRBV20-1 . CSASDRNQPQHF TGCAGTGCTAGTGACAGGAATCAGCCCCAGCATTTT
TRBD1 TRBJ1-4 TRBV19 . CASSKYPTGALNEKLFF TGTGCCAGTAGTAAATATCCAACAGGGGCGCTTAATGAAAAACTGTTTTTT
. TRBJ1-4 TRBV5-1 . CASSLTPGEKLFF TGCGCCAGCAGCTTGACCCCGGGGGAAAAACTGTTTTTT
. TRBJ1-2 TRBV4-2 . CASSQDYKDYGYTF TGTGCCAGCAGCCAAGATTACAAAGACTATGGCTACACCTTC
. TRBJ1-4 TRBV20-1 . CSPRWRPKLFF TGCAGCCCGCGATGGAGGCCCAAACTGTTTTTT
TRBD1 TRBJ2-1 TRBV6-6 . CAISEGAGIDEQFF TGTGCCATTTCCGAGGGGGCAGGTATCGATGAGCAGTTCTTC
. TRBJ1-5 TRBV6-1 few CASSDRKGVYYQPQHF TGTGCCAGCAGTGACAGGAAGGGGGTCTACTATCAGCCCCAGCATTTT
. TRBJ2-7 TRBV11-2 . CASSSPPTHEQYF TGTGCCAGCAGCTCCCCCCCAACTCACGAGCAGTACTTC
. TRBJ1-5 TRBV15 few CATSSLERSQPQHF TGTGCCACCAGCAGTCTGGAGAGGAGTCAGCCCCAGCATTTT
. TRBJ1-5 TRBV5-8 . CASTSSVPQHF TGTGCCAGCACCAGTTCTGTGCCCCAGCATTTT
. TRBJ2-1 TRBV6-5 . CASSKQRSSYNEQFF TGTGCCAGCAGTAAACAGCGGAGCTCCTACAATGAGCAGTTCTTC